These T cell receptor beta chains were read from a single sample in a study of beta chain features in type 1 diabetes. TCRdb's table, derived via immunoSEQ multiplex PCR, lists solely in-frame clones and lacks some. The sample shows a few hundred thousand clones, 8.5% to 10% of them seen only once. The sample taken for sequencing was central memory CD4+ T cells from blood. The receptors shown here come from a man aged 30 to 45 with type 1 diabetes. CDR3s include the opening cysteine and the closing phenylalanine or tryptophan.

J,V,CDR3
TRBJ1-2,TRBV19,CASSLPGAYGYTF
TRBJ2-7,TRBV7-9,CASSIALEYEQYF
TRBJ2-7,TRBV6-1,CASSTEQYATYEQYF
TRBJ2-2,TRBV7-9,CASSATSGRTGELFF
TRBJ2-5,TRBV5-1,CASSPGQPQETQYF
TRBJ2-5,TRBV11-2,CASSYRGGETQYF
TRBJ2-2,TRBV10-3,CAISESYTNTGELFF
TRBJ2-7,TRBV6-5,CASSSGGYEQYF
TRBJ2-1,TRBV11-1,CASSYRVTNEQFF
TRBJ2-7,TRBV5-4,CASSLGGAGGEYEQYF
TRBJ2-7,TRBV6-5,CASSYPGTDEQYF
TRBJ2-5,TRBV5-1,CASSLEAQGLGQETQYF
TRBJ2-5,TRBV2,CASVMNRAETQYF
TRBJ1-1,TRBV4-1,CASSQGPSTEAFF
TRBJ2-3,TRBV5-1,CASSFTDREDTQYF
TRBJ2-3,TRBV27,CASSGTRQVKDTQYF
TRBJ2-7,TRBV5-6,CASSLVPRGEQYF
TRBJ2-7,TRBV5-1,CASSFLDGYEQYF
TRBJ2-3,TRBV6-4,CASSEHGTSGSADTQYF
TRBJ1-6,TRBV5-8,CASSAWSPLHF
TRBJ2-3,TRBV9,CASSVGGDSDTQYF
TRBJ2-7,TRBV7-2,CASSLGTARYEQYF
TRBJ1-4,TRBV6-5,CASSLGGEKLFF
TRBJ1-5,TRBV19,CASSKGQGRHSNQPQHF
TRBJ1-6,TRBV27,CASTIEQGGRSPLHF
TRBJ1-5,TRBV27,CASSPQESNQPQHF
TRBJ2-4,TRBV28,CASSDSGHLAKNIQYF
TRBJ2-7,TRBV7-7,CASSFGLSYEQYF
TRBJ1-1,TRBV11-2,CASSLGAAENTEAFF
TRBJ2-1,TRBV7-3,CASSARSSGNYNEQFF
TRBJ2-7,TRBV5-1,CASSRNPSGAEYEQYF
TRBJ2-2,TRBV7-7,CASSLGAGVNTGELFF
TRBJ2-3,TRBV11-2,CASGGWADTQYF
TRBJ2-7,TRBV2,CAEVGGADEQYF
TRBJ1-2,TRBV28,CASSLGTGVGYTF
TRBJ1-5,TRBV11-2,CASSPDGDQPQHF
TRBJ2-1,TRBV6-5,CASSYRDRGLEQFF
TRBJ2-2,TRBV5-1,CASSLVDSGELFF
TRBJ2-3,TRBV5-1,CASSWGADTQYF
TRBJ2-7,TRBV20-1,CSVDPYEQYF
TRBJ2-1,TRBV5-8,CASSLFGRGGNEQFF
TRBJ2-7,TRBV28,CASTGLPRGQYF
TRBJ2-3,TRBV5-1,CASKASPSDTQYF
TRBJ2-7,TRBV7-2,CASSPKWEQYF
TRBJ2-7,TRBV11-2,CASRDRVRGEQYF
TRBJ2-5,TRBV14,CASSQDQARALQETQYF
TRBJ1-1,TRBV2,CASNKLTNTEAFF
TRBJ1-1,TRBV6-5,CASHLGGSAFF
TRBJ2-7,TRBV30,CAWSMAKQYF
TRBJ1-1,TRBV11-2,CASSQFGAEAFF
TRBJ2-7,TRBV4-1,CASSQENVGVPYEQYF
TRBJ1-3,TRBV7-8,CASSLDQGRSGNTIYF
TRBJ2-1,TRBV5-8,CASSLAGQTYNEQFF
TRBJ1-1,TRBV5-1,CASSLGRTEAFF